One sample yielded the 8 T cell receptor beta chains listed below, sequenced in a study of cytomegalovirus exposure and HLA in healthy donors. It was with 60 Vbeta and 13 Jbeta primers that the PCR ran. Using immunoSEQ multiplex PCR, the repertoire was profiled, and TCRdb retains in-frame clones only, with some absent. This table holds about 100,000 clones, roughly 79% found once. Sample: PBMCs. Every receptor here comes from a woman in her seventies in good health and CMV-seropositive.

The CDR3: CASSIRRGGGGELFF. For the CDR3, the DNA is TGTGCCAGTAGTATAAGGAGGGGGGGCGGCGGGGAGCTGTTTTTT. The chain couples TRBV19 to TRBJ2-2; D might be TRBD2 (7 bases). Looked up from germline, CDR1 is LNHDA and CDR2 is SQIVND (reference sequence). This CDR3 contains 15 residues. V was shortened by 2 bases and J by 7 bases, with 14 bases between the two germline ends.

This clone was detected ten times or more. The chain carries TRBV5-6 and TRBJ1-5; the D is unclear. V was cut by 5 bases and J by 6 bases, with 12 bases left in between. The CDR3 is 13 residues long. Germline V CDR1 and CDR2: SGHDT, YYEEEE. CDR3 DNA: TGTGCCAGCAGTAAAAGAGCGTTTCAGCCCCAGCATTTT. This encodes CASSKRAFQPQHF.

V gene TRBV29-1 combines with J gene TRBJ2-3; D is unresolved. CDR1 SQVTM and CDR2 ANQGSEA come from the germline V gene. This CDR3 comprises 12 residues. Trimming removed 6 bases at V and 4 bases at J, with 11 bases between. CDR3 bases: TGCAGCGTACGATTAACAGCAGATACGCAGTATTTT. Its protein product is CSVRLTADTQYF.

In its sample, this clone was seen a few times. Here the CDR3 DNA reads TGTGCCAGCACCGTGGACAGGGGCCCCACAGATACGCAGTATTTT. Its translation: CASTVDRGPTDTQYF. This chain connects TRBV2 to TRBJ2-3, with TRBD1 matching 9 bases. The germline CDR1 and CDR2 sequences are SNHLY and FYNNEI. V lost 7 bases, J lost 2 bases, and 7 bases stayed unmatched. The CDR3 loop spans 15 amino acids.

This chain links TRBV7-9 with TRBJ1-6; D uncertain. V lost 1 base and J lost 9, with 13 bases in between. From germline, CDR1 is SEHNR and CDR2 FQNEAQ (reference sequence). This CDR3 comprises 15 residues. CDR3 loop: CASSLGALASSPLHF. The CDR3 DNA reads as TGTGCCAGCAGCTTAGGGGCCCTGGCGAGTTCACCCCTCCACTTT.

This chain uses TRBV5-4 with TRBJ2-5, with 12 bases that match TRBD1. V lost 3 bases to trimming and J lost 6 bases; unmatched junction nucleotides: 6. Germline V gives CDR1 SGHNT, CDR2 YYREEE (reference sequence). This CDR3 has 15 residues. CDR3 residues: CASSWQGQGAKTQYF. CDR3 sequence (DNA): TGTGCCAGCAGCTGGCAGGGACAGGGGGCAAAGACCCAGTACTTC.

This clone was counted only a few times. The chain combines TRBV9 with TRBJ2-7; 12 positions agree with TRBD1. Germline CDR1 is SGDLS and CDR2 is YYNGEE. Trimming took 0 bases from V and 4 from J; bases not matched to a gene: 5. This CDR3 contains 16 residues. The CDR3 sequence is CASSVAGTGGAYEQYF. In DNA form, the CDR3 reads TGTGCCAGCAGCGTAGCTGGGACAGGGGGCGCGTACGAGCAGTACTTC.

The chain couples TRBV19 to TRBJ1-6; TRBD1 aligns across 9 bases. The CDR3 length is 15 residues. V lost 6 bases and J lost 4; bases outside the gene matches: 4. Looked up from germline, CDR1 is LNHDA and CDR2 is SQIVND (reference sequence). The DNA of the CDR3 is TGTGCCAGTAGAGACAGGGGGTCATATAATTCACCCCTCCACTTT. Amino acid sequence: CASRDRGSYNSPLHF. The whole variable domain, remainder taken from reference TRBV19 and TRBJ1-6, is DGGITQSPKYLFRKEGQNVTLSCEQNLNHDAMYWYRQDPGQGLRLIYYSQIVNDFQKGDIAEGYSVSREKKESFPLTVTSAQKNPTAFYLCASRDRGSYNSPLHFGNGTRLTVT.